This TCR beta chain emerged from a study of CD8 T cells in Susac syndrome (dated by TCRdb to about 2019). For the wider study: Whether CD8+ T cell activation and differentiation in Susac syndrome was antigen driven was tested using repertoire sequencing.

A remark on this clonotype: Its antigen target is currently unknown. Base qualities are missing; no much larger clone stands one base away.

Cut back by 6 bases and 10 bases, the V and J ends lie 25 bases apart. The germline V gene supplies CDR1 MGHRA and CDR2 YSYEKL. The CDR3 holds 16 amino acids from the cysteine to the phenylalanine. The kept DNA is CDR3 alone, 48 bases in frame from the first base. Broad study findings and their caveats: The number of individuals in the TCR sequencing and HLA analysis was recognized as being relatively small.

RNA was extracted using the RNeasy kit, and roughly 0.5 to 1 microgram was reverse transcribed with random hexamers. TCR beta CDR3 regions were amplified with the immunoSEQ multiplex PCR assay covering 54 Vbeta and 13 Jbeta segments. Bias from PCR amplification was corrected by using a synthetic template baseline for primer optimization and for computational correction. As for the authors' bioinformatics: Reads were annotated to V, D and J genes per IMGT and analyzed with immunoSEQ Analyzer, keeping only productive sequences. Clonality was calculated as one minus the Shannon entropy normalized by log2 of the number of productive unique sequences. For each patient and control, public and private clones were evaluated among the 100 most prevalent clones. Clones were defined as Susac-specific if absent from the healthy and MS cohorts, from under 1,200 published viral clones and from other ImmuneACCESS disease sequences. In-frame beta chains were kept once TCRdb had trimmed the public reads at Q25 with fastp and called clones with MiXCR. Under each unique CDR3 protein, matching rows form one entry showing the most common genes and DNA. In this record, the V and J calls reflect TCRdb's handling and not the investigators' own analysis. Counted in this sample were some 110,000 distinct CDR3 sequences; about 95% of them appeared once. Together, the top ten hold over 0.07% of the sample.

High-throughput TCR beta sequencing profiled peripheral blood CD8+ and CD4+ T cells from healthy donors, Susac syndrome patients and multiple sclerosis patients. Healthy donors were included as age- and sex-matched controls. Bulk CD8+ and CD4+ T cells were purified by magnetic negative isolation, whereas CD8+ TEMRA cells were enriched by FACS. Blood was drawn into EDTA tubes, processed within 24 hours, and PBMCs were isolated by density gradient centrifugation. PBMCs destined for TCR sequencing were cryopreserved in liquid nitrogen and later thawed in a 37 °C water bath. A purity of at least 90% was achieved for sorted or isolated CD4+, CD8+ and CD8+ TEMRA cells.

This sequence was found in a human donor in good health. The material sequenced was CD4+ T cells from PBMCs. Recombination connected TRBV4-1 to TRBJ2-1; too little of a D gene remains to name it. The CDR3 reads CASRTPPETLLPEQFF. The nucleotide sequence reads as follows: TGCGCCAGCAGAACCCCTCCCGAGACACTCCTGCCGGAGCAGTTCTTC.